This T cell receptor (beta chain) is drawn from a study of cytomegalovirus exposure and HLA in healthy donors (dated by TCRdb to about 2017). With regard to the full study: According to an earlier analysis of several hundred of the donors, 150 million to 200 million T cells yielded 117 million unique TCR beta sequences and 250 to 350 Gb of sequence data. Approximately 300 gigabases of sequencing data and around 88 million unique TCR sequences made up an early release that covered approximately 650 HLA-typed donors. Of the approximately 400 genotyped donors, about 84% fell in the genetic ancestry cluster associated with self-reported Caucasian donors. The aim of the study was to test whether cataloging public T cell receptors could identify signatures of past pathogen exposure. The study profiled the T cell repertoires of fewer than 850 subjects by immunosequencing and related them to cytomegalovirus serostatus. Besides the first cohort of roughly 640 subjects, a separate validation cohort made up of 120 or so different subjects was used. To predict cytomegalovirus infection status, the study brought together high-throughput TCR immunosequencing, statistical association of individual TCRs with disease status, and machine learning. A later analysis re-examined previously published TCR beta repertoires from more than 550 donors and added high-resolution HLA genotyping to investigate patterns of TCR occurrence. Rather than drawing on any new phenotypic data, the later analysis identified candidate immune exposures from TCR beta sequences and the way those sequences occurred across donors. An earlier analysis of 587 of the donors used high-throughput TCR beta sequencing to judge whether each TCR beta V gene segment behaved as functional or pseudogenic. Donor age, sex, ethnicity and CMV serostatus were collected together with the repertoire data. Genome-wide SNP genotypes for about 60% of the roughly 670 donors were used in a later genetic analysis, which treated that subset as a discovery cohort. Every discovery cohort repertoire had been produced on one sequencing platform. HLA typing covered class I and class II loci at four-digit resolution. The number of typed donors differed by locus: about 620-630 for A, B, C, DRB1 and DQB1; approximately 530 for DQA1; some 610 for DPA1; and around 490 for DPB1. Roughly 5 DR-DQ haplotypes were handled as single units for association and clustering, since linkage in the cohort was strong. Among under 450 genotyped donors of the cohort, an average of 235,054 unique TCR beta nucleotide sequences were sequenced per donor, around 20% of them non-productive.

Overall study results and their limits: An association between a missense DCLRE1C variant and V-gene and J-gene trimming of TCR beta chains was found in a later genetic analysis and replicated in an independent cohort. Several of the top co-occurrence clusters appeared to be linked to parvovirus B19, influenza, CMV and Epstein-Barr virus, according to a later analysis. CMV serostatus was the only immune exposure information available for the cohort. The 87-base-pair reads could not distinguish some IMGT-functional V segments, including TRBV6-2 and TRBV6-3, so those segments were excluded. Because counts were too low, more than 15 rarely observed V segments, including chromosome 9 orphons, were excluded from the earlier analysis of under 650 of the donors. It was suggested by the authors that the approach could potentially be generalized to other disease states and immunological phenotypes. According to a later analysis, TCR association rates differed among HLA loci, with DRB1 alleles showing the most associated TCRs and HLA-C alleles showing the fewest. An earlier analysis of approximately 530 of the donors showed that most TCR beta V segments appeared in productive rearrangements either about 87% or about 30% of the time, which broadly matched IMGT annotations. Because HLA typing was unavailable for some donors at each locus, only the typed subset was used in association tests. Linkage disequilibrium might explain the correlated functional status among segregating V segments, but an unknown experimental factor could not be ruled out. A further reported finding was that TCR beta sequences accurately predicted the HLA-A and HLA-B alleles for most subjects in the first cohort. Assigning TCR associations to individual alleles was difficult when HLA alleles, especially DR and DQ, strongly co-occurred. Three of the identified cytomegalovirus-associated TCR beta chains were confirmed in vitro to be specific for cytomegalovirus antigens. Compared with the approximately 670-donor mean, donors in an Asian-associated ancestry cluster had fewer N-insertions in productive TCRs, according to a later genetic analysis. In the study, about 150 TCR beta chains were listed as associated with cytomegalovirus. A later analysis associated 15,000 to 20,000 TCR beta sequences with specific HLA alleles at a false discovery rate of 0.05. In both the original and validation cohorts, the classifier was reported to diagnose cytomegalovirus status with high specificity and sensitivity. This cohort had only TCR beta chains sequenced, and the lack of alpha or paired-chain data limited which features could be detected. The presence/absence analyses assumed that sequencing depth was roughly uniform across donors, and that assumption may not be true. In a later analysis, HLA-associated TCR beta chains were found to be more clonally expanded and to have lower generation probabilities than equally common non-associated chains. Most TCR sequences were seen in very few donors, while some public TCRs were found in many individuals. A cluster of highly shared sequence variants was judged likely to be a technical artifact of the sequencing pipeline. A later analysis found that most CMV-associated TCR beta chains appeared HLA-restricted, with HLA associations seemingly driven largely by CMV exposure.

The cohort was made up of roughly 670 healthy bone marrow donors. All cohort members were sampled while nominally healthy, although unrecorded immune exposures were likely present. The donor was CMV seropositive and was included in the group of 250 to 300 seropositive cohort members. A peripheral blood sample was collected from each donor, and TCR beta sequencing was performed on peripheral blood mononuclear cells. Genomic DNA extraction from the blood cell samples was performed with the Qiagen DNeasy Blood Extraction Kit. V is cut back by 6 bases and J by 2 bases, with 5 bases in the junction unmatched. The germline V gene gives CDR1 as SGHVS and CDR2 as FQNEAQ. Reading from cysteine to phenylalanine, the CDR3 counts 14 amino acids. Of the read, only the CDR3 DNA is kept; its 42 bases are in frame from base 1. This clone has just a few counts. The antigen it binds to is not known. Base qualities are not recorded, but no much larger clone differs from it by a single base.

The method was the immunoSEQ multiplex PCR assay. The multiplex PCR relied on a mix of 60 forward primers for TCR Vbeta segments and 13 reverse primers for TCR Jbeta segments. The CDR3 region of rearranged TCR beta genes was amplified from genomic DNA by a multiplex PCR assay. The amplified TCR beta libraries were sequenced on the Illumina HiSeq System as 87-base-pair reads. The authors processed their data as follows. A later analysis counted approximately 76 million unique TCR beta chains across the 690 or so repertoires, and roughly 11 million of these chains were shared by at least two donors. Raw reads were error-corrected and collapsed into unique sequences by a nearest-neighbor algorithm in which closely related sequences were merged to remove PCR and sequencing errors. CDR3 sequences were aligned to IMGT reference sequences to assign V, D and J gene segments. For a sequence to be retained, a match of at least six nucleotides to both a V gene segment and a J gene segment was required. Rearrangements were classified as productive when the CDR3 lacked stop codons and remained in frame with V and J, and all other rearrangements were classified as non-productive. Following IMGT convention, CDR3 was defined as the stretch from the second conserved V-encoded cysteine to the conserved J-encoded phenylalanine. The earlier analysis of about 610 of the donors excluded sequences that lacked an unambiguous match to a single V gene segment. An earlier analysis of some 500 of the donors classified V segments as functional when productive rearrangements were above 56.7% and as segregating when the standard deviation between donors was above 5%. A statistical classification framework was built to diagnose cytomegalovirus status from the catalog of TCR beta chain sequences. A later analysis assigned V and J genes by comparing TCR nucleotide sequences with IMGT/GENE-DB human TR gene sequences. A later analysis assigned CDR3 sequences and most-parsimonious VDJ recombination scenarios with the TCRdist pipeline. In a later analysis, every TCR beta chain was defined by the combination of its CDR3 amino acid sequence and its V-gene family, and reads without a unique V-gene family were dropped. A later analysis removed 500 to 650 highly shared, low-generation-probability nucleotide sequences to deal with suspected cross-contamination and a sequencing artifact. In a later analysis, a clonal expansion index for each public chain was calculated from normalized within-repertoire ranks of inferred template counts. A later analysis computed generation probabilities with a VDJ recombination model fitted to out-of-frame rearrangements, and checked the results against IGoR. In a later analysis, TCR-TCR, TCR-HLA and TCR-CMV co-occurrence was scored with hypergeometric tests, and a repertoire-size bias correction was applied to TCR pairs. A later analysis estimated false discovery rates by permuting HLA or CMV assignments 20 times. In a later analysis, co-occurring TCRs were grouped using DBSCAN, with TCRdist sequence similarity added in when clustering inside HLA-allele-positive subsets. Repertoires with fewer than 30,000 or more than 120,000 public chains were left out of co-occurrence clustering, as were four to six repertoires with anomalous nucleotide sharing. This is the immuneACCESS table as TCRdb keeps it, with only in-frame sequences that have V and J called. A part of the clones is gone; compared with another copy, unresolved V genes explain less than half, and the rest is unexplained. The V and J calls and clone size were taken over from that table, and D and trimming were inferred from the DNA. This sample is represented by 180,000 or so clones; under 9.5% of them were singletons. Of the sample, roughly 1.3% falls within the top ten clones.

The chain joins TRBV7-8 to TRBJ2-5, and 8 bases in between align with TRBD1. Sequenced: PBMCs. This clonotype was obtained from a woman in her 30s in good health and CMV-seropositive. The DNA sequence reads TGTGCCAGCAGTTTTGACAGGGGACAAGAGACCCAGTACTTC. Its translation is CASSFDRGQETQYF.